This T cell receptor beta chain was found in a study of blood T cells in healthy people across ages. The sample holds a few counts of this clonotype. A read error may explain this, as a much larger clone is one base away. A sample-barcoded 5' primer and a J-beta primer mix were used in a second PCR of roughly 7 to 11 cycles. TCRdb called the 5' RACE reads again in MiXCR, with one record for every CDR3 protein. Altogether about 650,000 distinct CDR3 sequences are present, approximately 29% being singletons, with the ten largest covering 15% to 19%. Germline CDR1 and CDR2: MNHNS and SASEGT. Trimming shortened V by 6 bases and J by 7 bases, and 13 bases separated the two germline ends. The CDR3 extends over 13 amino acids. Each donor was a healthy Caucasian individual from Russia, aged about 6 to 90.

The chain employs TRBV6-1 and TRBJ2-1; TRBD2 might be the D (5 bases). The TCR originated in a woman over 75 in good health. The sequencing input was blood. CDR3 protein: CASREVRGNEQFF. DNA of the CDR3: TGTGCCAGCAGGGAGGTACGGGGAAATGAGCAGTTCTTC.